Only a few counts were recorded for the clone carrying this T cell receptor beta chain. The antigen remains unidentified. The entry originates in a study of response to subunit inactivated influenza vaccine. Regarding the study as a whole: The authors suggested that few new T cells are recruited per seasonal influenza vaccination.

TCRdb fed the RT-PCR reads into MiXCR, producing one record per CDR3 protein. Found here are approximately 730,000 distinct CDR3 sequences, approximately 15% of them singletons; the top ten hold around 7.3%. The J segment lost 4 bases and the V segment lost 2 bases, leaving 12 bases of the junction unmatched. CDR3 size: 18 residues. Germline V lookup: CDR1 MNHEY, CDR2 SVGEGT. The source is a man in his fifties or sixties who received an inactivated influenza vaccine. V and J are TRBV6-2 or TRBV6-3 and TRBJ2-3, with 10 bases aligning to TRBD2. Sample: PBMCs from blood, taken around 14 days before vaccination. The CDR3 DNA reads TGTGCCAGCAGTTACACAGCCCAAGCGGGGGGGCCGTCAGATACGCAGTATTTT. Translation: CASSYTAQAGGPSDTQYF.